A single sample gave rise to the 8 T cell receptor beta chains below, sequenced in a study of OX40 agonist ivuxolimab in advanced cancers. Some clones are missing from TCRdb's copy, which holds only in-frame ones; the method was immunoSEQ multiplex PCR. In the table there are 9,000 to 10,000 clones, approximately 70% of which are singletons. The sequenced sample was CD4+ or CD8+ T cells sorted from blood, obtained in a trial of the OX40 agonist ivuxolimab. These receptors were taken from an adult with an advanced solid tumor such as melanoma, head and neck, liver or kidney cancer.

The chain couples TRBV29-1 to TRBJ2-1; 7 nucleotides align to TRBD2. V trimming: 3 bases; J trimming: 5 bases; junction bases outside the gene matches: 7. The CDR3 extends over 14 amino acids. Germline V CDR1 and CDR2: SQVTM, ANQGSEA. The CDR3 coding sequence is TGCAGCGTTGATAGGGAGGGCGAGAACAATGAGCAGTTCTTC. This translates into CSVDREGENNEQFF.

Sample share makes this clone medium-sized. The chain links TRBV7-9 to TRBJ1-4; 7 bases line up with TRBD1. Germline trimming cut 3 bases from V and 8 bases from J; bases unmatched to any gene: 6. The CDR3 loop spans 14 amino acids. CDR1 and CDR2 (germline): SEHNR, FQNEAQ (reference sequence). CDR3 nucleotides: TGTGCCAGCAGCTTTCGACAGGGAGAGGAAAAACTGTTTTTT. It encodes CASSFRQGEEKLFF.

This clone has just a few counts. The genes are TRBV6-5 and TRBJ2-7; 7 nucleotides agree with TRBD1. The length of the CDR3 is 13 residues. Germline CDR1 MNHEY, CDR2 SVGAGI. V dropped 7 bases and J dropped 1; count of bases not matched to a gene: 4. In nucleotides, the CDR3 is TGTGCCAGCAATCACAGGGGATCCTACGAGCAGTACTTC. It translates to CASNHRGSYEQYF.

This clone was observed a few times. The chain couples TRBV30 to TRBJ2-7; the match to TRBD2 covers 10 bases. The CDR3 spans 14 residues. Germline V lookup: CDR1 GTSNPN, CDR2 SVGIG (reference sequence). V trimming: 3 bases; J trimming: 6 bases; junction bases outside the gene matches: 8. CDR3 sequence: CAWRRRTSGVEQYF. DNA of the CDR3: TGTGCCTGGAGGAGGAGGACTAGCGGAGTCGAGCAGTACTTC. Full variable domain (remainder filled in from reference TRBV30 and TRBJ2-7): SQTIHQWPATLVQPVGSPLSLECTVEGTSNPNLYWYRQAAGRGLQLLFYSVGIGQISSEVPQNLSASRPQDRQFILSSKKLLLSDSGFYLCAWRRRTSGVEQYFGPGTRLTVT.

The chain recombines TRBV11-3 with TRBJ2-7; D is ambiguous. Germline V gene data show CDR1 as SGHNT and CDR2 as YENEEA. This CDR3 has 12 residues. The V gene lost 0 bases and the J gene lost 6 bases, with 6 bases spanning the gap. The CDR3 DNA sequence: TGTGCCAGCAGCTTAGATGATCGCGAGCAGTACTTC. Translation: CASSLDDREQYF. Based on the CDR3 plus reference TRBV11-3 and TRBJ2-7, the full variable domain is EAGVVQSPRYKIIEKKQPVAFWCNPISGHNTLYWYLQNLGQGPELLIRYENEEAVDDSQLPKDRFSAERLKGVDSTLKIQPAELGDSAVYLCASSLDDREQYFGPGTRLTVT.

J is TRBJ1-1 and V is TRBV15; D unclear. The CDR3 contains 15 residues. Germline V gene data show CDR1 as LNHNV and CDR2 as YYDKDF (reference sequence). V gave up 5 bases and J gave up 3 bases, with 16 bases separating them. CDR3 sequence reads: CATSPLVVADTEAFF. The CDR3 bases are TGTGCCACCAGCCCCCTTGTGGTGGCAGACACTGAAGCTTTCTTT.

The gene calls are TRBV5-1 and TRBJ2-3; TRBD2 matches 10 bases. The germline gives CDR1 SGHRS, CDR2 YFSETQ. The CDR3 sequence is 16 residues long. V dropped 3 bases and J dropped 3; count of bases not matched to a gene: 7. CDR3 nucleotides: TGCGCCAGCAGCTCCCAAGCGGGAGGGGTGACAGATACGCAGTATTTT. As protein: CASSSQAGGVTDTQYF.

The chain recombines TRBV27 with TRBJ2-7; a weak D match, TRBD2 (6 bases). CDR1 is MNHEY and CDR2 is SMNVEV in the germline V gene (reference sequence). The CDR3 extends over 15 amino acids. With 6 bases removed from V and 2 bases from J, the gap between germline ends came to 17 bases. CDR3 residues: CASRFRGTETYEQYF. In DNA, the CDR3 is TGTGCCAGCAGGTTTAGAGGGACTGAAACCTACGAGCAGTACTTC.